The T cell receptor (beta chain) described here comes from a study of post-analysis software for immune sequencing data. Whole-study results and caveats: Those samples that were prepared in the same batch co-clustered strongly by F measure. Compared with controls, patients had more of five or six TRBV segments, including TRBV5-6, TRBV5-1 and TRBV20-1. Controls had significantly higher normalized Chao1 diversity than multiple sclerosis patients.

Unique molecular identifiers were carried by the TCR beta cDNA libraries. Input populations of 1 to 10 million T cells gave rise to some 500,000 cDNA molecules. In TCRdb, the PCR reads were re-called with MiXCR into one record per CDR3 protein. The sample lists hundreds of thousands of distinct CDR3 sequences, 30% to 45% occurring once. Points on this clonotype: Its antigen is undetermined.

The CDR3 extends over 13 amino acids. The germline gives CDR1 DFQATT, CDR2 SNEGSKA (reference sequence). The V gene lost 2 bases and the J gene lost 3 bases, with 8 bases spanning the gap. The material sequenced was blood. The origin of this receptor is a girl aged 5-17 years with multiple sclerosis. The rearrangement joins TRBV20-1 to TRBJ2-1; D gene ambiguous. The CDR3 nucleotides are TGCAGTGCTAGACATACGAGCTACAATGAGCAGTTCTTC. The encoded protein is CSARHTSYNEQFF.